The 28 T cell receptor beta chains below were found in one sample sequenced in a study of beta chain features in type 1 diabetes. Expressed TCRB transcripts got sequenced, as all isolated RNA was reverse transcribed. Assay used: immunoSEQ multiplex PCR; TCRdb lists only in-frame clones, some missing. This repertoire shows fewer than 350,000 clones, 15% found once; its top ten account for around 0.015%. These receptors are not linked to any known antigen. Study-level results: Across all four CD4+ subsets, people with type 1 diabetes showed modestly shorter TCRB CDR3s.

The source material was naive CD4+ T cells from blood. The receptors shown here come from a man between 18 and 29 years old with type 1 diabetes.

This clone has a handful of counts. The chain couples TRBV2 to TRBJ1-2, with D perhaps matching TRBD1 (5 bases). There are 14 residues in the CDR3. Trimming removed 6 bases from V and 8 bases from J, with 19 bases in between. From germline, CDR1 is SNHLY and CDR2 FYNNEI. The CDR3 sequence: CASSDSRQGLGYTF. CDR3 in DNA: TGTGCCAGCAGCGATTCCCGCCAGGGTTTAGGCTACACCTTC.

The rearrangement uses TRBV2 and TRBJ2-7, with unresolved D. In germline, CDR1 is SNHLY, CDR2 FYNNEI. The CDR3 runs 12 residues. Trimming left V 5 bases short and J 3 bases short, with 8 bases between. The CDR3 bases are TGTGCCAGCAGTCAAGACATCTACGAGCAGTACTTC. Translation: CASSQDIYEQYF.

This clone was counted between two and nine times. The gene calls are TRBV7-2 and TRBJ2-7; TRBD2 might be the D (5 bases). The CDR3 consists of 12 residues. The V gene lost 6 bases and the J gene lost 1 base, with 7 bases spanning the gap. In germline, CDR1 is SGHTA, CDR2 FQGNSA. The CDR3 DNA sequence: TGTGCCAGCAGGAGGGCTTCCTACGAGCAGTACTTC. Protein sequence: CASRRASYEQYF.

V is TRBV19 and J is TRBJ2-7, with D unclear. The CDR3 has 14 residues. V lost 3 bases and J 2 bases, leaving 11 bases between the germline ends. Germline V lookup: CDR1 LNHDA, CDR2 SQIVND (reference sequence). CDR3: CASSIPGLTYEQYF. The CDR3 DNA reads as TGTGCCAGTAGTATCCCAGGCCTGACCTACGAGCAGTACTTC. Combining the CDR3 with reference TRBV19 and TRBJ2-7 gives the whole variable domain DGGITQSPKYLFRKEGQNVTLSCEQNLNHDAMYWYRQDPGQGLRLIYYSQIVNDFQKGDIAEGYSVSREKKESFPLTVTSAQKNPTAFYLCASSIPGLTYEQYFGPGTRLTVT.

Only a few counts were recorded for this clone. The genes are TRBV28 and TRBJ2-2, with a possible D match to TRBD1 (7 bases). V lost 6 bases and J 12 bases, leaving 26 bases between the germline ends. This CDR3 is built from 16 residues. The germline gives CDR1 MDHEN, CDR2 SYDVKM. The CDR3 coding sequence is TGTGCCAGCAGCAAACCCCGCATGGAGGGGGCGCTTCAGCTGTTTTTT. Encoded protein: CASSKPRMEGALQLFF.

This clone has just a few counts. CDR3 sequence: CASSFGGLAGQETQYF. The CDR3 DNA sequence: TGTGCCAGCAGTTTTGGGGGACTAGCGGGACAAGAGACCCAGTACTTC. V gene TRBV28 combines with J gene TRBJ2-5, with 13 bases fitting TRBD2. V shed 3 bases, J shed 2 bases, and the junction held 3 bases outside the gene matches. The CDR3 totals 16 residues. CDR1 MDHEN and CDR2 SYDVKM come from the germline V gene.

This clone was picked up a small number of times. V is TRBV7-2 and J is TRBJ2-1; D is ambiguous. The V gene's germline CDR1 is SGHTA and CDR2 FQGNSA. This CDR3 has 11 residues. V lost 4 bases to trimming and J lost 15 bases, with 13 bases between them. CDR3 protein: CASSSVSVRFF. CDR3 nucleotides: TGTGCCAGCAGCTCGGTTTCTGTTCGGTTCTTC.

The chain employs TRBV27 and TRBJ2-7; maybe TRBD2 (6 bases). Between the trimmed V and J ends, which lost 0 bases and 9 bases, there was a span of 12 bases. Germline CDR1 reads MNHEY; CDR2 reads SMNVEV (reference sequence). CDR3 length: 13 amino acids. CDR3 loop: CASSLSWGVGQYF. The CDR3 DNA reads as TGTGCCAGCAGTTTATCGTGGGGGGTCGGGCAGTACTTC.

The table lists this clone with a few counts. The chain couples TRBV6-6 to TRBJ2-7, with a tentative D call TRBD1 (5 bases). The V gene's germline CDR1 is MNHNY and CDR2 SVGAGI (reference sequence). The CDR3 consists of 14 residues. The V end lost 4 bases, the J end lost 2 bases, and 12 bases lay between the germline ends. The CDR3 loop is CASSFSRQTYEQYF. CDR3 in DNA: TGTGCCAGCAGTTTCTCCCGACAGACCTACGAGCAGTACTTC.

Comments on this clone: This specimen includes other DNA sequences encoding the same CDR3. Here the CDR3 reads CASSPGHEQYF. The CDR3 bases are TGTGCCAGCTCACCGGGGCACGAGCAGTACTTC. The chain recombines TRBV18 with TRBJ2-7, with a possible D match to TRBD1 (5 bases). V was clipped by 3 bases and J by 5 bases, with 5 bases between them. The CDR3 spans 11 residues. Per germline, CDR1 KGHSH and CDR2 LQKENI.

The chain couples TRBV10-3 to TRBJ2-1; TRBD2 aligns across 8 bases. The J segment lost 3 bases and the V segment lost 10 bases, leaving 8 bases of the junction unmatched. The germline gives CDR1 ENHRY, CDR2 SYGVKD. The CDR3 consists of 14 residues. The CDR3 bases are TGTGCCACCGCAAGACGGGAGGGCTACAATGAGCAGTTCTTC. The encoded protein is CATARREGYNEQFF.

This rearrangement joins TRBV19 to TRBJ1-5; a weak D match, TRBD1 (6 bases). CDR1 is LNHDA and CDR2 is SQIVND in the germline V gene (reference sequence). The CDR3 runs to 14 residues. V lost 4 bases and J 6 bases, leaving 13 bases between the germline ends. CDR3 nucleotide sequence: TGTGCCAGTAGTAGCAGGGGAGAGGGTCAGCCCCAGCATTTT. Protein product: CASSSRGEGQPQHF.

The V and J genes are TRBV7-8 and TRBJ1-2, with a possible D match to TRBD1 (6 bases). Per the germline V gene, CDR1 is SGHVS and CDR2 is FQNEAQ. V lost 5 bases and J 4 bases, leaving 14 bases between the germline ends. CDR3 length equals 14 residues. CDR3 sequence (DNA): TGTGCCAGCAGCCCGAGCGCGGACAGCTATGGCTACACCTTC. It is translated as CASSPSADSYGYTF.

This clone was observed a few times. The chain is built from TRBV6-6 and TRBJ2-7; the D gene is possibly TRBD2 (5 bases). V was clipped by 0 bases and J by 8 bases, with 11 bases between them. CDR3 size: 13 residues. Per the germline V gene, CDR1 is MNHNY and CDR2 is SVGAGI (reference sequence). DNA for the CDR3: TGTGCCAGCAGTTACTCGACGGGGTCCCAGCAGTACTTC. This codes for CASSYSTGSQQYF.

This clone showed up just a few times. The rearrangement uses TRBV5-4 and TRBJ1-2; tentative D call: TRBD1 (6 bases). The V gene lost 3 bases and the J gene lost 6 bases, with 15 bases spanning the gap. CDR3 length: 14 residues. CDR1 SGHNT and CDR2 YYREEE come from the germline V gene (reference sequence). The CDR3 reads CASSSYREINGYTF. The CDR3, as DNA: TGTGCCAGCAGCTCATACAGGGAGATTAATGGCTACACCTTC.

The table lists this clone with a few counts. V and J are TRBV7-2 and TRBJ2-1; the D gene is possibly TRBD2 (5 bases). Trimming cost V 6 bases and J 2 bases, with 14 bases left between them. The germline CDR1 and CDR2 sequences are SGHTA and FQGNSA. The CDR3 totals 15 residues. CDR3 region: CASSRPPAAYNEQFF. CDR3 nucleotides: TGTGCCAGCAGTCGACCCCCAGCGGCCTACAATGAGCAGTTCTTC. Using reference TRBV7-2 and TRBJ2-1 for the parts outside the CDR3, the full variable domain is GAGVSQSPSNKVTEKGKDVELRCDPISGHTALYWYRQSLGQGLEFLIYFQGNSAPDKSGLPSDRFSAERTGGSVSTLTIQRTQQEDSAVYLCASSRPPAAYNEQFFGPGTRLTVL.

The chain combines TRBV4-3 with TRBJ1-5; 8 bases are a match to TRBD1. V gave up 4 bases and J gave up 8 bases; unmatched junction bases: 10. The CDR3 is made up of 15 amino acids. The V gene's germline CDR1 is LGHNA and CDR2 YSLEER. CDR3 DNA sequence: TGCGCCAGCAGCCGAGGGACAGGCCCTCAAGAGCCCCAGCATTTT. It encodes CASSRGTGPQEPQHF.

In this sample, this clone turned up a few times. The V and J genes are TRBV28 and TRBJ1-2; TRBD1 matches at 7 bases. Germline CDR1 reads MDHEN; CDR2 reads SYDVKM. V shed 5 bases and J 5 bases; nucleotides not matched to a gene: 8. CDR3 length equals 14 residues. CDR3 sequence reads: CASSTTGEGYGYTF. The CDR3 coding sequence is TGTGCCAGCAGTACCACAGGGGAAGGATATGGCTACACCTTC.

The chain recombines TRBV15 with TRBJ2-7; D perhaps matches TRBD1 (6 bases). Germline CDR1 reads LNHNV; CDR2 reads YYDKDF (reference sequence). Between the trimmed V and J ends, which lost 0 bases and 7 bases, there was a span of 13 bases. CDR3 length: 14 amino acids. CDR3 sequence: CATSRDDSQGEQYF. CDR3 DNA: TGTGCCACCAGCAGAGATGACAGCCAGGGGGAGCAGTACTTC.

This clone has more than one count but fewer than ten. CDR3 residues: CASSSDSGTSRDTQYF. In DNA form, the CDR3 reads TGTGCCAGCAGTTCGGATTCCGGGACTAGTAGAGATACGCAGTATTTT. The rearrangement links TRBV28 to TRBJ2-3; 8 bases match TRBD2. Germline V CDR1 and CDR2: MDHEN, SYDVKM. This CDR3 has 16 residues. V lost 4 bases to trimming and J lost 5 bases; unmatched junction nucleotides: 11.

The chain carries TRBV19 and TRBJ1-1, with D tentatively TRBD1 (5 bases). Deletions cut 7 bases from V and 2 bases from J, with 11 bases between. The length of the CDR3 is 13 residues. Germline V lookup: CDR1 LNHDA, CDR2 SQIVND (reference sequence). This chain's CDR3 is CASIGASNTEAFF. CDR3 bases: TGTGCCAGTATTGGGGCCTCCAACACTGAAGCTTTCTTT. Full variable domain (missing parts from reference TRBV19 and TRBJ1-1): DGGITQSPKYLFRKEGQNVTLSCEQNLNHDAMYWYRQDPGQGLRLIYYSQIVNDFQKGDIAEGYSVSREKKESFPLTVTSAQKNPTAFYLCASIGASNTEAFFGQGTRLTVV.

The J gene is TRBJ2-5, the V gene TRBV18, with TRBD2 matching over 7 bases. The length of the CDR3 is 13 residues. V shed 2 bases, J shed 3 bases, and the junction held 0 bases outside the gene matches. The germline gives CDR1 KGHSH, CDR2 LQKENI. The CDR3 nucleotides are TGTGCCAGCTCACCAGGGGGGGAAGAGACCCAGTACTTC. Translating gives CASSPGGEETQYF.

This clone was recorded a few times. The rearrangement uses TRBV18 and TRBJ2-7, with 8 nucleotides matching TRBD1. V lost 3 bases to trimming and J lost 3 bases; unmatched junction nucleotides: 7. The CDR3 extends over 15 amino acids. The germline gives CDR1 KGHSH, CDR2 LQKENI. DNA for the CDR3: TGTGCCAGCTCACCCCGACAGGGGATAAGCTACGAGCAGTACTTC. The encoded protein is CASSPRQGISYEQYF.

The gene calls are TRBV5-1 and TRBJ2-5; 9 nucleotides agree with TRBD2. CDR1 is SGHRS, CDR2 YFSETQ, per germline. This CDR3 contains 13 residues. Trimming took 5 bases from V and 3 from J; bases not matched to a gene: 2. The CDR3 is CASRPSGKETQYF. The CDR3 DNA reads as TGCGCCAGCAGGCCTAGCGGGAAAGAGACCCAGTACTTC.

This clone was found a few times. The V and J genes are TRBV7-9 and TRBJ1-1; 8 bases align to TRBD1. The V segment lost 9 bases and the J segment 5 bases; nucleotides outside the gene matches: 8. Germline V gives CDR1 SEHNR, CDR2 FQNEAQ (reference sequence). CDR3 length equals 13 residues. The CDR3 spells CASLGQGGTEAFF. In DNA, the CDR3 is TGTGCCAGTTTAGGACAGGGAGGGACTGAAGCTTTCTTT.

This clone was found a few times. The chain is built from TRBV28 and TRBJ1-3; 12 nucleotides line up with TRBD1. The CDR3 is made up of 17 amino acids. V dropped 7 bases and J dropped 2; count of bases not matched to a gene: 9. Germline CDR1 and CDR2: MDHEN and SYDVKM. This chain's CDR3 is CASTKGGTGGAGNTIYF. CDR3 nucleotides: TGTGCCAGCACGAAGGGGGGGACAGGGGGCGCTGGAAACACCATATATTTT.

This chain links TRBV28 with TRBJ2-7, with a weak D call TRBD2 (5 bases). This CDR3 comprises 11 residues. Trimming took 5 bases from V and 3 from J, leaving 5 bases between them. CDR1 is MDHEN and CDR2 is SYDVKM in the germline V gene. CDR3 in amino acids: CASSEGYEQYF. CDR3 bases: TGTGCCAGCAGTGAGGGCTACGAGCAGTACTTC. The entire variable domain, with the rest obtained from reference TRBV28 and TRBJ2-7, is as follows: DVKVTQSSRYLVKRTGEKVFLECVQDMDHENMFWYRQDPGLGLRLIYFSYDVKMKEKGDIPEGYSVSREKKERFSLILESASTNQTSMYLCASSEGYEQYFGPGTRLTVT.

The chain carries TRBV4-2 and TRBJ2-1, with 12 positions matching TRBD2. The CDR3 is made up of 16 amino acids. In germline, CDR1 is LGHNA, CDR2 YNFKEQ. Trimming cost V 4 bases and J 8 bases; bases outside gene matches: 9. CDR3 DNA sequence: TGTGCCAGCAGCCGACGACTAGCGGGAGAAATCGATGAGCAGTTCTTC. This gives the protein CASSRRLAGEIDEQFF.